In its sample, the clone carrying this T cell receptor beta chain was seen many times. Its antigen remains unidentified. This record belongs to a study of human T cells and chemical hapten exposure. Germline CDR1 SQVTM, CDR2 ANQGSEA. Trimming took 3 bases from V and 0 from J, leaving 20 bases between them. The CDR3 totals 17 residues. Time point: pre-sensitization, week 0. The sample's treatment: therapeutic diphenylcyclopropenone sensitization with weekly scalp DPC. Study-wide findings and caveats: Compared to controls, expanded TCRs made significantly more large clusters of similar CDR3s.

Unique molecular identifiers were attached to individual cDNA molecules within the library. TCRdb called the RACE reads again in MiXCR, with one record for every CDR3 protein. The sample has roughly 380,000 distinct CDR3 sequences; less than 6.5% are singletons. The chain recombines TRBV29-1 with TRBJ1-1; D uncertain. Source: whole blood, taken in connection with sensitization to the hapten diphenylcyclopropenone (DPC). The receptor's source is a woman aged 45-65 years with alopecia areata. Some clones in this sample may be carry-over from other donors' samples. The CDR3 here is CSVEWAIRGLMNTEAFF. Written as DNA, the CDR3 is TGCAGCGTTGAGTGGGCCATCCGGGGTCTTATGAACACTGAAGCTTTCTTT.